This TCR beta chain derives from a study of blood T cell repertoires in COVID-19. Across the whole study: The analysed material was cDNA or gDNA that came from T cells, B-cell-depleted T cells, or PBMCs.

Original data processing: By means of reference gene primer amplification, nucleated cell counts were estimated. Some clones are missing from TCRdb's copy, which holds only in-frame ones; the method was immunoSEQ multiplex PCR. The DNA was the basis for D and trimming; V, J and clone size are from that table. The sample yields fewer than 400,000 clones, roughly 85% seen once. Participants were aged about 18 to 89 years from approximately 25 US areas. The V and J ends lost 1 base and 8 bases, in that order; junction bases with no gene match: 11. Germline CDR1 SGHTA, CDR2 FQGNSA. The CDR3 contains 17 residues.

This receptor was identified in a woman between 25 and 40 years old who had been exposed to COVID-19. Sequencing was done on a sample of PBMCs or T cells enriched from blood (not recorded which). The V and J genes are TRBV7-2 and TRBJ2-1; the match to TRBD2 covers 10 bases. The CDR3 DNA sequence: TGTGCCAGCAGCTTAGGGGCCCAGCGGGGGGGCCGCGATGAGCAGTTCTTC. Translation gives CASSLGAQRGGRDEQFF.